These T cell receptor beta chains were read from a single sample in a study of shared clonotypes between healthy human individuals. TCRdb's table, derived via immunoSEQ multiplex PCR, lists solely in-frame clones and lacks some. The profile shows millions of clones, about 95% of them singletons. Sequencing was done on a sample of naive CD8+ T cells sorted from blood. These receptors all come from a man younger than 35 in good health. Both conserved end residues are part of each CDR3. The D gene is left open where the match is weak. A row's size may be missing; if present it is once, few, many or a size class.

v_call,d_call,clone_size,j_call,cdr3_nt,cdr3_aa
TRBV5-6,.,.,TRBJ2-5,TGTGCCAGCAGCCCGTTTTTTGGTGGGGAGACCCAGTACTTC,CASSPFFGGETQYF
TRBV6-5,.,.,TRBJ1-4,TGTGCCAGCAGCACGGACTCCTTTAATGAAAAACTGTTTTTT,CASSTDSFNEKLFF
TRBV6-6,.,.,TRBJ1-1,TGTGCCAGCAGTTACCTCAAGGGGGGACAGAACACTGAAGCTTTCTTT,CASSYLKGGQNTEAFF
TRBV11-2,.,.,TRBJ1-3,TGTGCCAGCAGACAGGGTTCCCTCTCTGGAAACACCATATATTTT,CASRQGSLSGNTIYF
TRBV7-6,TRBD2,.,TRBJ2-3,TGTGCCAGCAGCTTAGGGTCTAGCGGGGCAGATACGCAGTATTTT,CASSLGSSGADTQYF
TRBV7-2,.,.,TRBJ2-3,TGTGCCAGCAGCTTAGGGGTCCCAGATACGCAGTATTTT,CASSLGVPDTQYF
TRBV10-1,.,.,TRBJ1-2,TGCGCCAGCAGTACCCCCGCAGGCCCCCGAGGGGGCTACACCTTC,CASSTPAGPRGGYTF
TRBV9,.,few,TRBJ1-5,TGTGCCAGCAGCTCTGGGGGGAGCCTGAGAGAGCCCCAGCATTTT,CASSSGGSLREPQHF
TRBV7-9,.,.,TRBJ2-7,TGTGCCAGCAGCTTATGGGGAGAGGGGGGCTCCTACGAGCAGTACTTC,CASSLWGEGGSYEQYF
TRBV19,.,.,TRBJ1-3,TGTGCCAGTAGAACAAGGACCGGAAACACCATATATTTT,CASRTRTGNTIYF
TRBV9,.,.,TRBJ2-3,TGTGCCAGCAGCGTAGAAGGGGCCTACACAGATACGCAGTATTTT,CASSVEGAYTDTQYF
TRBV19,.,.,TRBJ1-1,TGTGCCAGTAGTATAGATGGGGGAGAGAACACTGAAGCTTTCTTT,CASSIDGGENTEAFF
TRBV7-9,.,.,TRBJ1-2,TGTGCCAGCAGCTTAGGCGGGGCAGGGGCTGGCTACACCTTC,CASSLGGAGAGYTF
TRBV28,TRBD1,.,TRBJ1-1,TGTGCCAGCAGTTCCAGGACAGGGCACACTGAAGCTTTCTTT,CASSSRTGHTEAFF
TRBV6-6,TRBD1,.,TRBJ2-1,TGTGCCAGCAGCCGGGACAGCACCTACAATGAGCAGTTCTTC,CASSRDSTYNEQFF
TRBV9,TRBD1,.,TRBJ1-1,TGTGCCAGCAGCGTAGACACAGGGGTTATGAACACTGAAGCTTTCTTT,CASSVDTGVMNTEAFF
TRBV7-9,.,.,TRBJ1-1,TGTGCCAGCAGTCCTACACCGAACACTGAAGCTTTCTTT,CASSPTPNTEAFF
TRBV30,.,.,TRBJ1-1,TGTGCCTGGACTATCGGGTTAGCGAACACTGAAGCTTTCTTT,CAWTIGLANTEAFF
TRBV19,.,.,TRBJ2-2,TGTGCCAGTAGTATAGATGGGGGACCCGGGGAGCTGTTTTTT,CASSIDGGPGELFF
TRBV5-1,TRBD2,.,TRBJ2-3,TGCGCCAGCAGCTTGAGGGGACTAGCGGGGGGAAGCACAGATACGCAGTATTTT,CASSLRGLAGGSTDTQYF
TRBV2,.,.,TRBJ1-2,TGTGCCAGCAGTCCTACCGGGGGGGGAAACTATGGCTACACCTTC,CASSPTGGGNYGYTF
TRBV11-2,.,.,TRBJ2-7,TGTGCCAGCAGCCCCTCAGTCGATTCCTACGAGCAGTACTTC,CASSPSVDSYEQYF